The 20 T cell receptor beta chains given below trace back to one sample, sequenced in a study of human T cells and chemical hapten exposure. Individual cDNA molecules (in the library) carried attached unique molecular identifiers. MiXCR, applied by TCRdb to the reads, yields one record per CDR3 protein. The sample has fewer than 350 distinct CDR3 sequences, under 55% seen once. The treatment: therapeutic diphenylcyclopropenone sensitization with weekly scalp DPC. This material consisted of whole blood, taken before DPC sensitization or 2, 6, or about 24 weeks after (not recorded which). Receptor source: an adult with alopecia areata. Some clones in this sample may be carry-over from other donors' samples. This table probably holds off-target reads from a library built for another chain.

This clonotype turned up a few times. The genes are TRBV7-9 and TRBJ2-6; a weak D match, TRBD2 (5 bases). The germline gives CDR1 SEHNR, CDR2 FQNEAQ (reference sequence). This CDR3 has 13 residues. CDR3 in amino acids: CAGRGSGANVLTF. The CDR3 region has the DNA TGTGCAGGGAGAGGGTCTGGGGCCAACGTCCTGACTTTC.

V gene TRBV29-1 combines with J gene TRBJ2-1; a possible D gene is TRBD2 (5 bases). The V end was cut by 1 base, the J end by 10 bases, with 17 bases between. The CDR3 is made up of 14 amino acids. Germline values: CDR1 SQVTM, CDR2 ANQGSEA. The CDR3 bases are TGCAGCGTTGAAGCTTTGGACTCCCAACAGGAGCAGTTCTTC. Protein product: CSVEALDSQQEQFF.

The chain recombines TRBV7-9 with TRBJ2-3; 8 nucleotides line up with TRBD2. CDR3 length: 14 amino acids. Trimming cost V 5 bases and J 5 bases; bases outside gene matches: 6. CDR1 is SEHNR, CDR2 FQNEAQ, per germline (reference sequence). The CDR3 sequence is CASSLRLARDTQYF. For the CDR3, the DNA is TGTGCCAGCAGCCTCCGACTAGCGCGAGATACGCAGTATTTT.

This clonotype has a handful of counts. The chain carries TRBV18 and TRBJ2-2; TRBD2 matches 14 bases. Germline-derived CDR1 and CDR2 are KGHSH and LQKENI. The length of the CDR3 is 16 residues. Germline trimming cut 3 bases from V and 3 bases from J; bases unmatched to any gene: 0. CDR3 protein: CASSPGLAGDTGELFF. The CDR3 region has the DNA TGTGCCAGCTCACCGGGACTAGCGGGAGACACCGGGGAGCTGTTTTTT.

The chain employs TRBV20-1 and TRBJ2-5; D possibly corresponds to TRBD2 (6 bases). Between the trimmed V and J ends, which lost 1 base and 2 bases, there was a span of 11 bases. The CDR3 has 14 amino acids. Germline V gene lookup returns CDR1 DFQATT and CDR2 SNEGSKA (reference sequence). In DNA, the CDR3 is TGCAGTGCTAGAGTCACGGGACTTCAAGAGACCCAGTACTTC. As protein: CSARVTGLQETQYF.

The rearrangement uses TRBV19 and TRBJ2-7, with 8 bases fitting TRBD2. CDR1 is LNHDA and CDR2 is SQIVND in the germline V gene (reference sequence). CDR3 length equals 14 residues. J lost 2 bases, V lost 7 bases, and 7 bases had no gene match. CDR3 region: CASTPGLVPYEQYF. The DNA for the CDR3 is TGTGCCAGTACCCCGGGACTAGTCCCCTACGAGCAGTACTTC.

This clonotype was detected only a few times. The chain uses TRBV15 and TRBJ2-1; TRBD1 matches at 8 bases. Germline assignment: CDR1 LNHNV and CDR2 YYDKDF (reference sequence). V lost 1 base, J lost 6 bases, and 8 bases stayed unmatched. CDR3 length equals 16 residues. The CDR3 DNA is TGTGCCACCAGCAGAGCTGACAGGGGTCCCTTCAATGAGCAGTTCTTC. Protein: CATSRADRGPFNEQFF.

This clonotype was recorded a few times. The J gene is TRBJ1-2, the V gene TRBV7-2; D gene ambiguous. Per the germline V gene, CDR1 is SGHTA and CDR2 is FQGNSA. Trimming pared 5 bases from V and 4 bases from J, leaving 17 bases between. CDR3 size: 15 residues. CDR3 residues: CASSPGSGRLYGYTF. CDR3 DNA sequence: TGTGCCAGCAGCCCGGGGTCGGGGAGACTCTATGGCTACACCTTC.

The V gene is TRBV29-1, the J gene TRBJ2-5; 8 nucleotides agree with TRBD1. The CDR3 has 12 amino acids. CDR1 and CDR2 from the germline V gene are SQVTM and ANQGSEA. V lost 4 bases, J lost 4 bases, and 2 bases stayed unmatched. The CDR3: CSVGTGRETQYF. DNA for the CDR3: TGCAGCGTTGGGACAGGGCGAGAGACCCAGTACTTC.

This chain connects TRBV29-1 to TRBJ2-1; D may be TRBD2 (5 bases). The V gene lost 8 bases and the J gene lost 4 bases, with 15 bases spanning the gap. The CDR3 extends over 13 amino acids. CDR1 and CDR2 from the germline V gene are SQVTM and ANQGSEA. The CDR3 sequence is CSYKGRGYNEQFF. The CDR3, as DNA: TGCAGCTACAAAGGGCGAGGGTACAATGAGCAGTTCTTC.

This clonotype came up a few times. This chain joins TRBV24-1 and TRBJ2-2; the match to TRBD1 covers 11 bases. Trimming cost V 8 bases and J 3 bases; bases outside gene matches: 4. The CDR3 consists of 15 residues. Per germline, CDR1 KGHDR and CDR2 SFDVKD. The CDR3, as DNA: TGTGCCACCAAGGGACAGGGGGAAGACACCGGGGAGCTGTTTTTT. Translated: CATKGQGEDTGELFF.

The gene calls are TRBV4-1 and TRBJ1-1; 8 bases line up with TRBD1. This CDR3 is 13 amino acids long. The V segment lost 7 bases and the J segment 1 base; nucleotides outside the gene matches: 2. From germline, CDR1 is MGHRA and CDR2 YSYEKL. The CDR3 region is CASTGTGNTEAFF. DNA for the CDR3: TGCGCCAGCACGGGGACAGGGAACACTGAAGCTTTCTTT.

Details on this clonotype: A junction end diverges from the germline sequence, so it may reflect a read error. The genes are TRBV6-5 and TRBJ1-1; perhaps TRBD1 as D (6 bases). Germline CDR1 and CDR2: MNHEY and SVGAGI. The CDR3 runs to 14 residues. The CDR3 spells CAARGKGATAEAFF. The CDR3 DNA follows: TGCGCTGCTAGGGGGAAAGGAGCAACCGCTGAAGCTTTCTTT.

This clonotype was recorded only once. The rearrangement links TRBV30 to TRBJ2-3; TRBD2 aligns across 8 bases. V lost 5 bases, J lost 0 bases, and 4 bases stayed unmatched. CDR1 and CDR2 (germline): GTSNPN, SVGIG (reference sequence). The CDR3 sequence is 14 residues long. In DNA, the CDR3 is TGTGCCTGGGGACGGACTAGCAGCACAGATACGCAGTATTTT. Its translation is CAWGRTSSTDTQYF.

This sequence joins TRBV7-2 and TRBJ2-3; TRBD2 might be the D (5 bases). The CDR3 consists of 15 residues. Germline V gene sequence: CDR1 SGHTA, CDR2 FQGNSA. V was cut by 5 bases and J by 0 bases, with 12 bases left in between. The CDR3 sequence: CASSPRRTSTDTQYF. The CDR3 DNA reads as TGTGCCAGCAGCCCCCGGAGGACTAGCACAGATACGCAGTATTTT.

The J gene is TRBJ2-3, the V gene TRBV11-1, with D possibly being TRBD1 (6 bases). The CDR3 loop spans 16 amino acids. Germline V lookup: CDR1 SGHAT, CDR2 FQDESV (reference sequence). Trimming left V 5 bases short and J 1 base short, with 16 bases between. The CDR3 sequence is CASSRSSGAGTDTQYF. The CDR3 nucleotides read TGTGCCAGCAGCCGATCGTCAGGGGCTGGCACAGATACGCAGTATTTT.

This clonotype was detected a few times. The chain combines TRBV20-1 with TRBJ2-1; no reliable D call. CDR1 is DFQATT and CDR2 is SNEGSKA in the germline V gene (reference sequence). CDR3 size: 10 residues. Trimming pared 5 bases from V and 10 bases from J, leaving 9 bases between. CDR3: CSASNAEQFF. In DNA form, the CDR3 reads TGCAGTGCTTCTAATGCGGAGCAGTTCTTC.

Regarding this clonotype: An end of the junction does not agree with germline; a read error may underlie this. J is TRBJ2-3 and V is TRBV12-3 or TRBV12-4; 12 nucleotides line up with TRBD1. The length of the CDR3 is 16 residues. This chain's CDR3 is CASSPSGTGGTDTQYF. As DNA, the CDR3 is TGTGCCAGCAGCCCCTCCGGGACAGGGGGCACGGATACGCAGTATTTT.

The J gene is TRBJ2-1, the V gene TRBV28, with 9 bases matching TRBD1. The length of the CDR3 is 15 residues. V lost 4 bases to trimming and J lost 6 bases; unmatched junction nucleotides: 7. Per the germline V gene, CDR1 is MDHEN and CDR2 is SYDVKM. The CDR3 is CASSYETGGRNEQFF. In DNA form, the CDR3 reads TGTGCCAGCAGTTACGAGACAGGGGGTCGCAATGAGCAGTTCTTC.

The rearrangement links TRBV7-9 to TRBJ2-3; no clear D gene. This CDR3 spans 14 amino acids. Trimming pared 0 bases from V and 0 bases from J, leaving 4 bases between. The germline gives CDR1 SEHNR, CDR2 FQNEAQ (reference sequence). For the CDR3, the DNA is TGTGCCAGCAGCTTAGCGGCTAGCACAGATACGCAGTATTTT. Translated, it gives CASSLAASTDTQYF.